A single sample gave rise to the 29 T cell receptor beta chains below, sequenced in a study of blood T cell repertoires in COVID-19. Profiling relied on immunoSEQ multiplex PCR, and the TCRdb table lists in-frame clones only, not all of them. Of around 270,000 clones listed, 80% to 85% are singletons. Sequencing input: peripheral blood. These receptors all stem from a woman aged 40-49 years who had recovered from COVID-19.

V usage is TRBV2 and J usage is TRBJ2-7; TRBD1 might be the D (5 bases). V gave up 10 bases and J gave up 2 bases, with 15 bases separating them. Germline CDR1 reads SNHLY; CDR2 reads FYNNEI. CDR3 length: 13 residues. CDR3 in DNA: TGTGCCACCACACAGGACACTACCTACGAGCAGTACTTC. This gives the protein CATTQDTTYEQYF.

V and J are TRBV15 and TRBJ1-2; D might be TRBD1 (5 bases). This CDR3 contains 12 residues. V lost 0 bases to trimming and J lost 13 bases, with 12 bases between them. Germline-derived CDR1 and CDR2 are LNHNV and YYDKDF (reference sequence). CDR3 in DNA: TGTGCCACCAGCAGAGATTCAGGGTGGAGCACCTTC. This sequence encodes CATSRDSGWSTF.

This chain uses TRBV6-5 with TRBJ1-6, with a tentative D call TRBD1 (5 bases). Trimming cost V 11 bases and J 7 bases, with 15 bases left between them. This CDR3 has 13 amino acids. The germline V gene has CDR1 MNHEY and CDR2 SVGAGI. CDR3: CAGGTTPNSPLHF. In nucleotides, the CDR3 is TGTGCCGGCGGGACGACACCGAATTCACCCCTCCACTTT.

This chain connects TRBV7-9 to TRBJ2-5, with TRBD2 as a possible D gene (6 bases). V was trimmed by 4 bases and J by 1 base, leaving 10 bases between them. This CDR3 has 14 amino acids. From germline, CDR1 is SEHNR and CDR2 FQNEAQ (reference sequence). The CDR3 here is CASSSSGLQETQYF. For the CDR3, the DNA is TGTGCCAGCAGCTCCTCGGGACTCCAAGAGACCCAGTACTTC. Looking up the rest from reference TRBV7-9 and TRBJ2-5 gives the full variable domain: DTGVSQNPRHKITKRGQNVTFRCDPISEHNRLYWYRQTLGQGPEFLTYFQNEAQLEKSRLLSDRFSAERPKGSFSTLEIQRTEQGDSAMYLCASSSSGLQETQYFGPGTRLLVL.

The chain combines TRBV6-4 with TRBJ1-5; TRBD1 is a possible D gene (6 bases). V was cut by 9 bases and J by 0 bases, with 24 bases left in between. CDR3 length equals 18 residues. The V gene's germline CDR1 is MRHNA and CDR2 SNTAGT. DNA of the CDR3: TGTGCCAGGAGCCCGGGACAAAGTTCGGTGATTAGCAATCAGCCCCAGCATTTT. Encoded protein: CARSPGQSSVISNQPQHF.

The chain carries TRBV18 and TRBJ1-2; 8 bases match TRBD1. The CDR3 runs 14 residues. V lost 3 bases to trimming and J lost 5 bases; unmatched junction nucleotides: 5. Germline V CDR1 and CDR2: KGHSH, LQKENI. The CDR3 coding sequence is TGTGCCAGCTCACCGGACAGGGAATTTTATGGCTACACCTTC. It yields the protein CASSPDREFYGYTF. The entire variable domain, with the rest obtained from reference TRBV18 and TRBJ1-2, is as follows: NAGVMQNPRHLVRRRGQEARLRCSPMKGHSHVYWYRQLPEEGLKFMVYLQKENIIDESGMPKERFSAEFPKEGPSILRIQQVVRGDSAAYFCASSPDREFYGYTFGSGTRLTVV.

This clone was observed a few times. The rearrangement joins TRBV5-4 to TRBJ1-6; 10 positions match TRBD1. CDR3 length: 16 residues. Trimming at V came to 0 bases and at J to 13 bases, leaving 10 bases not matched to a gene. Germline lookup yields CDR1 SGHNT and CDR2 YYREEE (reference sequence). The CDR3 sequence: CASSLDLRDRGEPLHF. In DNA, the CDR3 is TGTGCCAGCAGCTTGGATTTAAGGGACAGGGGCGAGCCCCTCCACTTT.

V and J are TRBV7-2 and TRBJ1-5, with 10 bases identical to TRBD1. V shed 3 bases, J shed 7 bases, and the junction held 6 bases outside the gene matches. CDR1 and CDR2 from the germline V gene are SGHTA and FQGNSA. CDR3 length: 15 amino acids. CDR3: CASSLGTGEYQPQHF. CDR3 sequence (DNA): TGTGCCAGCAGCTTGGGGACAGGGGAGTACCAGCCCCAGCATTTT. Looking up the rest from reference TRBV7-2 and TRBJ1-5 gives the full variable domain: GAGVSQSPSNKVTEKGKDVELRCDPISGHTALYWYRQSLGQGLEFLIYFQGNSAPDKSGLPSDRFSAERTGGSVSTLTIQRTQQEDSAVYLCASSLGTGEYQPQHFGDGTRLSIL.

The V and J genes are TRBV5-5 and TRBJ2-1; perhaps TRBD2 as D (6 bases). The CDR3 is 15 amino acids. Germline-derived CDR1 and CDR2 are SGHKS and YYEKEE (reference sequence). V shed 4 bases and J shed 0 bases, with 11 bases lying between them. The CDR3 nucleotides read TGTGCCAGCAGCCCCCTGGGAGGCTCCTACAATGAGCAGTTCTTC. Amino acid sequence: CASSPLGGSYNEQFF.

The chain combines TRBV6-5 with TRBJ1-2, with 9 bases identical to TRBD1. Germline CDR1 and CDR2: MNHEY and SVGAGI. The junction had 3 bases not matched to a gene; V was cut back by 5 bases and J by 5 bases. The CDR3 runs to 13 residues. The CDR3 DNA follows: TGTGCCAGCAGTCCGACAGGGGGGTATGGCTACACCTTC. Translated, it gives CASSPTGGYGYTF.

CDR3 bases: TGTGCCAGCAGTTTATTTCTTAACAGGGGGAAGAACACTGAAGCTTTCTTT. The encoded protein is CASSLFLNRGKNTEAFF. The chain has TRBV27 and TRBJ1-1; 8 nucleotides align to TRBD1. CDR1 is MNHEY, CDR2 SMNVEV, per germline (reference sequence). Trimming took 1 base from V and 1 from J; bases not matched to a gene: 8. The CDR3 covers 17 residues.

The chain has TRBV14 and TRBJ2-3; TRBD2 agrees at 11 bases. CDR3 size: 16 residues. Germline CDR1 and CDR2: SGHDN and FVKESK. The V segment lost 0 bases and the J segment 1 base; nucleotides outside the gene matches: 0. This CDR3 is CASSQETSGGTDTQYF. In DNA, the CDR3 is TGTGCCAGCAGCCAAGAGACTAGCGGGGGCACAGATACGCAGTATTTT.

The chain is built from TRBV5-1 and TRBJ1-2; 9 bases map to TRBD1. CDR1 is SGHRS and CDR2 is YFSETQ in the germline V gene. The CDR3 has 17 amino acids. The V segment lost 2 bases and the J segment 1 base; nucleotides outside the gene matches: 9. CDR3 protein: CASSFFLQGAYNYGYTF. The CDR3 DNA reads TGCGCCAGCAGCTTCTTTTTACAGGGGGCCTATAACTATGGCTACACCTTC.

The chain links TRBV7-9 to TRBJ1-5, with D perhaps TRBD1 (5 bases). This CDR3 has 12 amino acids. Per germline, CDR1 SEHNR and CDR2 FQNEAQ (reference sequence). Between the trimmed V and J ends, which lost 5 bases and 4 bases, there was a span of 6 bases. The CDR3 spells CASSGGNQPQHF. CDR3 bases: TGTGCCAGCAGCGGGGGGAATCAGCCCCAGCATTTT.

This clone appeared a single time. This chain connects TRBV3-1 (or the pseudogene TRBV3-2) to TRBJ2-7; D may be TRBD1 (5 bases). From germline, CDR1 is LGHDT and CDR2 YNNKEL (reference sequence). The CDR3 totals 18 residues. The V gene lost 0 bases and the J gene lost 2 bases, with 20 bases spanning the gap. CDR3 sequence (DNA): TGTGCCAGCAGCCAAGATTGGTTGGAAGGGGCGCTTCCCTACGAGCAGTACTTC. It is translated as CASSQDWLEGALPYEQYF.

V and J are TRBV6-6 and TRBJ2-2; TRBD2 might be the D (6 bases). The germline V gene encodes CDR1 MNHNY and CDR2 SVGAGI (reference sequence). Trimming cost V 5 bases and J 5 bases, with 15 bases left between them. The CDR3 has 15 residues. The CDR3 DNA sequence: TGTGCCAGCAGTCCCGGGAGAGGGGCGACCGGGGAGCTGTTTTTT. This sequence encodes CASSPGRGATGELFF.

This chain uses TRBV6-5 with TRBJ1-6; 7 bases agree with TRBD1. This CDR3 spans 15 amino acids. The V gene end was trimmed by 2 bases and the J gene end by 7 bases; junction bases not matched to a gene: 5. CDR1 and CDR2 (germline): MNHEY, SVGAGI. The CDR3 region is CASSYQGGLNSPLHF. CDR3 bases: TGTGCCAGCAGTTACCAGGGGGGCCTGAATTCACCCCTCCACTTT.

V usage is TRBV28 and J usage is TRBJ2-7; weak D call: TRBD1 (6 bases). V gave up 5 bases and J gave up 2 bases, with 10 bases separating them. The CDR3 consists of 13 residues. CDR1 and CDR2 (germline): MDHEN, SYDVKM. CDR3 nucleotides: TGTGCCAGCAGTGGACAGTACCCCTACGAGCAGTACTTC. Its protein is CASSGQYPYEQYF.

This chain joins TRBV6-5 and TRBJ1-2; a possible D gene is TRBD1 (6 bases). The germline V and J ends were trimmed by 8 bases and 4 bases, with 8 bases remaining between them. CDR3 length equals 11 residues. The V gene's germline CDR1 is MNHEY and CDR2 SVGAGI. This chain's CDR3 is CASSTGYGYTF. CDR3 in DNA: TGTGCCAGCTCGACAGGCTATGGCTACACCTTC.

The V gene is TRBV19, the J gene TRBJ2-7; perhaps TRBD1 as D (5 bases). The CDR3 is 15 residues long. Trimming left V 8 bases short and J 2 bases short, with 19 bases between. CDR1 is LNHDA, CDR2 SQIVND, per germline (reference sequence). The CDR3 DNA reads as TGTGCCAGTTCAATTCATACAGGATGGGCCTACGAGCAGTACTTC. Residues: CASSIHTGWAYEQYF.

This chain connects TRBV27 to TRBJ1-1; 12 positions match TRBD1. CDR3 length: 15 residues. Trimming at V came to 6 bases and at J to 3 bases, leaving 5 bases not matched to a gene. Germline-derived CDR1 and CDR2 are MNHEY and SMNVEV (reference sequence). The CDR3: CASRPGTGGYTEAFF. CDR3 nucleotides: TGTGCCAGCAGACCCGGGACAGGGGGCTACACTGAAGCTTTCTTT.

A single count supports this clone. The rearrangement links TRBV15 to TRBJ2-6, with D possibly being TRBD1 (5 bases). The germline V and J ends were trimmed by 0 bases and 9 bases, with 15 bases remaining between them. CDR1 and CDR2 from the germline V gene are LNHNV and YYDKDF (reference sequence). The CDR3 length is 16 residues. The CDR3 reads CATSRDLQGSSNVLTF. The CDR3 DNA reads TGTGCCACCAGCAGAGACCTCCAGGGATCTAGCAACGTCCTGACTTTC.

This clone is a singleton in its sample. The chain employs TRBV3-1 (or the pseudogene TRBV3-2) and TRBJ1-1; D is ambiguous. CDR3 size: 14 residues. V was pared by 1 base and J by 1 base, with 7 bases between. CDR1 and CDR2 (germline): LGHDT, YNNKEL (reference sequence). CDR3 region: CASSQVGGNTEAFF. In DNA, the CDR3 is TGTGCCAGCAGCCAAGTAGGCGGGAACACTGAAGCTTTCTTT.

V gene TRBV6-2 or TRBV6-3 combines with J gene TRBJ2-1, with 16 bases lining up with TRBD2. Germline CDR1 and CDR2: MNHEY and SVGEGT. The ends lost 6 bases at V and 14 bases at J; junction bases unmatched: 7. The CDR3 loop spans 14 amino acids. This CDR3 reads CASSPGLAGGQKFF. The CDR3 coding sequence is TGTGCCAGCAGCCCGGGACTAGCGGGGGGGCAGAAGTTCTTC.

The chain joins TRBV3-1 (or the pseudogene TRBV3-2) to TRBJ1-2; perhaps TRBD1 as D (6 bases). CDR3 length: 14 amino acids. Germline values: CDR1 LGHDT, CDR2 YNNKEL (reference sequence). The ends were cut back, 4 bases at V and 8 bases at J, with 17 bases in the middle. For the CDR3, the DNA is TGTGCCAGCAGCCTCTCACATACAGGGAAAGGCTACACCTTC. It translates to CASSLSHTGKGYTF.

V usage is TRBV18 and J usage is TRBJ1-6, with 8 bases aligning to TRBD1. Unmatched junction bases numbered 10, after V lost 6 bases and J lost 9 bases. The CDR3 extends over 15 amino acids. From germline, CDR1 is KGHSH and CDR2 LQKENI. DNA for the CDR3: TGTGCCAGCTCTCAAGCAAGCGACAGGGGTTCACCCCTCCACTTT. Translation gives CASSQASDRGSPLHF.

V usage is TRBV13 and J usage is TRBJ1-5; D unclear. Germline V CDR1 and CDR2: PRHDT, FYEKMQ (reference sequence). Deletions cut 2 bases from V and 4 bases from J, with 12 bases between. This CDR3 spans 15 amino acids. CDR3: CASSLSIQRNQPQHF. CDR3 DNA: TGTGCCAGCAGCTTATCGATACAGAGAAATCAGCCCCAGCATTTT.

V is TRBV28 and J is TRBJ2-5; the match to TRBD1 covers 12 bases. Germline trimming cut 7 bases from V and 4 bases from J; bases unmatched to any gene: 7. Germline CDR1 MDHEN, CDR2 SYDVKM. CDR3 length: 15 amino acids. The CDR3 region is CASTTGTGGRETQYF. In DNA form, the CDR3 reads TGTGCCAGCACCACAGGGACAGGGGGCAGAGAGACCCAGTACTTC.

V is TRBV15 and J is TRBJ2-2; 7 bases fit TRBD1. The CDR3 sequence is 14 residues long. Unmatched junction bases numbered 3, after V lost 8 bases and J lost 0 bases. Germline lookup yields CDR1 LNHNV and CDR2 YYDKDF (reference sequence). The CDR3 DNA reads as TGTGCCACCTCCGGGACAGCGAACACCGGGGAGCTGTTTTTT. Protein sequence: CATSGTANTGELFF. The full variable domain, in which reference TRBV15 and TRBJ2-2 provide the parts outside the CDR3, is DAMVIQNPRYQVTQFGKPVTLSCSQTLNHNVMYWYQQKSSQAPKLLFHYYDKDFNNEADTPDNFQSRRPNTSFCFLDIRSPGLGDTAMYLCATSGTANTGELFFGEGSRLTVL.